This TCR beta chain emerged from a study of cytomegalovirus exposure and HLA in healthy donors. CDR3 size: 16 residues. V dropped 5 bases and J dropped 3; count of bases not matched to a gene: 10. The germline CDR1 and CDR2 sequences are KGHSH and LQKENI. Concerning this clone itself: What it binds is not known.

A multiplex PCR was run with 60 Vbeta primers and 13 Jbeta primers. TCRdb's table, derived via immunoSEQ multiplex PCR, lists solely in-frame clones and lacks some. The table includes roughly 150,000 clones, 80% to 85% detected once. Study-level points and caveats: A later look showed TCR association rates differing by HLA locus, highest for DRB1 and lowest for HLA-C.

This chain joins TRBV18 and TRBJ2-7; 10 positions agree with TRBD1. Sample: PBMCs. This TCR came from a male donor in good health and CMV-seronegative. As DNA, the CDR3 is TGTGCCAGCTCAACGACGACAGGGGGCGCCGGCTACGAGCAGTACTTC. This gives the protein CASSTTTGGAGYEQYF.